This T cell receptor (beta chain) derives from a study of T cells expressing NK-cell markers. In germline, CDR1 is LNHDA, CDR2 SQIVND (reference sequence). The CDR3 is 14 amino acids. TCRdb re-called the 5' RACE reads and catalogs CDR3 proteins one per entry, DNA excluded. The sample data list about 400,000 distinct CDR3 sequences. The specimen was blood T cells: a sorted CD56 or NKG2C T cell subset, CD4+ or CD8+ T cells, or bulk PBMC T cells (not recorded which). The gene calls are TRBV19 and TRBJ2-1; with no DNA, the TCRdb D assignment of TRBD1 cannot be verified. The TCR sequence derives from a woman aged 45-65 years in good health. CDR3: CASSARDGYNEQFF.